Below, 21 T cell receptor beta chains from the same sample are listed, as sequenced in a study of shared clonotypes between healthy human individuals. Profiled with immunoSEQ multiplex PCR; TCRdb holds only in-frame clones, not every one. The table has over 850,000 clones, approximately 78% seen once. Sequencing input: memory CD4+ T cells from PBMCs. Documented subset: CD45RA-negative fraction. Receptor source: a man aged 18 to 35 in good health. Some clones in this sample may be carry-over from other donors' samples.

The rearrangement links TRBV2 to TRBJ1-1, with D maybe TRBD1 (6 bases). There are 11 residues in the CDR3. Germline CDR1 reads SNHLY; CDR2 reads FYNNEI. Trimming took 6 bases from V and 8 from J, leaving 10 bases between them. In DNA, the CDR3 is TGTGCCAGCAGGAGACAGGCCGAAGCTTTCTTT. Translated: CASRRQAEAFF.

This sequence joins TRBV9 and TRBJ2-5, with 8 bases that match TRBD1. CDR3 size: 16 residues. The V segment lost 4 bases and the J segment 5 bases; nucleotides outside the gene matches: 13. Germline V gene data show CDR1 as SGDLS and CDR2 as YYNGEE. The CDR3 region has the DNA TGTGCCAGCAGCTCCCCCGGGACAGGAAAGGGGGAGACCCAGTACTTC. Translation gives CASSSPGTGKGETQYF.

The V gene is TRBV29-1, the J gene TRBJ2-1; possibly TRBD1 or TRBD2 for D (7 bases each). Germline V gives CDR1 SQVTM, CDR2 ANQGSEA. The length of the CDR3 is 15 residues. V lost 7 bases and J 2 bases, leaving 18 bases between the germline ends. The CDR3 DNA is TGCAGCGCCCAGGGGGGGACACAACCCTACAATGAGCAGTTCTTC. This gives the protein CSAQGGTQPYNEQFF.

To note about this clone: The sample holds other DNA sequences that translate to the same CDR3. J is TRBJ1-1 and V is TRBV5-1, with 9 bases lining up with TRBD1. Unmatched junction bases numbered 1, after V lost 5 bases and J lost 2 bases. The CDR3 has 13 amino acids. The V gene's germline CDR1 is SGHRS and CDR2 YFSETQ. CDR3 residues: CASRQGANTEAFF. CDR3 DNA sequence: TGCGCCAGCAGACAGGGGGCTAACACTGAAGCTTTCTTT.

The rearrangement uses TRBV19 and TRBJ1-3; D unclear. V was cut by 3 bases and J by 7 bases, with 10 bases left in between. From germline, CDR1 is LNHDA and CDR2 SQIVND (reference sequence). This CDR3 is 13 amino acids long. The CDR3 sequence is CASSIVMGNTIYF. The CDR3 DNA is TGTGCCAGTAGTATCGTGATGGGGAACACCATATATTTT.

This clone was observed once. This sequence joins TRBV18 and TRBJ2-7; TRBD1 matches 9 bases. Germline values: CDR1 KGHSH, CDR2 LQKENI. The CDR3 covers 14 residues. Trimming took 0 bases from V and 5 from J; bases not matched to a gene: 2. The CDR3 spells CASSPPWDRDEQYF. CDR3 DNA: TGTGCCAGCTCACCACCCTGGGACAGGGACGAGCAGTACTTC.

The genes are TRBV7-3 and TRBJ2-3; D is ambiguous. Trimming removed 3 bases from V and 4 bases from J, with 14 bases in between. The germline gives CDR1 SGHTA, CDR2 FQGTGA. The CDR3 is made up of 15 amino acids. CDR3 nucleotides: TGTGCCAGCAGCTTGATTGGTGGGGTGCCAGATACGCAGTATTTT. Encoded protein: CASSLIGGVPDTQYF.

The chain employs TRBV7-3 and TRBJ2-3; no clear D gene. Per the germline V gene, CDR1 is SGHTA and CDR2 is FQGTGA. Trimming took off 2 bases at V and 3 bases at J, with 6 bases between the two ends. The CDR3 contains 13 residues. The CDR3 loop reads CASSLATTDTQYF. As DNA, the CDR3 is TGTGCCAGCAGCTTAGCGACGACAGATACGCAGTATTTT.

CDR3 in amino acids: CASSQGQPGNTIYF. CDR3 in DNA: TGCGCCAGCAGCCAAGGACAGCCTGGAAACACCATATATTTT. This chain uses TRBV5-1 with TRBJ1-3, with D maybe TRBD1 (6 bases). CDR1 and CDR2 from the germline V gene are SGHRS and YFSETQ. The CDR3 contains 14 residues. Trimming shortened V by 4 bases and J by 2 bases, and 10 bases separated the two germline ends.

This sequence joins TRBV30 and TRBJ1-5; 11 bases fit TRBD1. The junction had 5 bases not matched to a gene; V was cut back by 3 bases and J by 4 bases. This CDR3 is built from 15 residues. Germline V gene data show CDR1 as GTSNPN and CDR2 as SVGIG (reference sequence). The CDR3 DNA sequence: TGTGCCTGGAGATCCGGGACAGGGGGAAATCAGCCCCAGCATTTT. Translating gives CAWRSGTGGNQPQHF.

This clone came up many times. The CDR3 sequence: CASSLLRPTDTQYF. In nucleotides, the CDR3 is TGTGCCAGCAGTTTATTACGCCCCACAGATACGCAGTATTTT. V usage is TRBV28 and J usage is TRBJ2-3; no clear D. Germline CDR1 is MDHEN and CDR2 is SYDVKM. Between the trimmed V and J ends, which lost 1 base and 2 bases, there was a span of 7 bases. CDR3 length equals 14 residues.

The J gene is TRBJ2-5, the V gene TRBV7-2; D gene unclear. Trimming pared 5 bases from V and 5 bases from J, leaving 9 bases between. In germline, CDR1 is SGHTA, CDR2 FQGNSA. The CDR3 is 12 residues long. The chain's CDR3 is CASSPIRETQYF. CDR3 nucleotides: TGTGCCAGCAGCCCGATAAGGGAGACCCAGTACTTC.

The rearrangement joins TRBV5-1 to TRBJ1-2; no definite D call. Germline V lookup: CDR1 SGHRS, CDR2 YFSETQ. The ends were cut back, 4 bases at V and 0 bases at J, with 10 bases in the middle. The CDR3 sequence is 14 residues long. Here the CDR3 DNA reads TGCGCCAGCAGCGGGGTGACACCTAACTATGGCTACACCTTC. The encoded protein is CASSGVTPNYGYTF. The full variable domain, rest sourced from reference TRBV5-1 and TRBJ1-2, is KAGVTQTPRYLIKTRGQQVTLSCSPISGHRSVSWYQQTPGQGLQFLFEYFSETQRNKGNFPGRFSGRQFSNSRSEMNVSTLELGDSALYLCASSGVTPNYGYTFGSGTRLTVV.

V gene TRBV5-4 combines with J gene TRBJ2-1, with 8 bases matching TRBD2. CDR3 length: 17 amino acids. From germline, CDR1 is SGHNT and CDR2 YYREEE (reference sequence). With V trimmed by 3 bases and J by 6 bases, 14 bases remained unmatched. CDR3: CASSSLVTSGAGNEQFF. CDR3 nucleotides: TGTGCCAGCAGCTCCCTTGTTACTAGCGGAGCCGGCAATGAGCAGTTCTTC.

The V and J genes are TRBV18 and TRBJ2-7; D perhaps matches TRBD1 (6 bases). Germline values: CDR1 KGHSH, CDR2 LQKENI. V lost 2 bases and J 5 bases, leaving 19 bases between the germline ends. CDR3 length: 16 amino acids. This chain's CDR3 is CASSPGRWSSGDEQYF. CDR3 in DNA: TGTGCCAGCTCACCAGGCAGATGGAGTTCAGGGGACGAGCAGTACTTC.

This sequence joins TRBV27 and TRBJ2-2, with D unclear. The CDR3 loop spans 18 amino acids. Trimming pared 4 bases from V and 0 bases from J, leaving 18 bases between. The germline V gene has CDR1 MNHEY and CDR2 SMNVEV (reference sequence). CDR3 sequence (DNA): TGTGCCAGCAGTTATCGGGTCCTACAGAGAACGAACACCGGGGAGCTGTTTTTT. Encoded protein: CASSYRVLQRTNTGELFF.

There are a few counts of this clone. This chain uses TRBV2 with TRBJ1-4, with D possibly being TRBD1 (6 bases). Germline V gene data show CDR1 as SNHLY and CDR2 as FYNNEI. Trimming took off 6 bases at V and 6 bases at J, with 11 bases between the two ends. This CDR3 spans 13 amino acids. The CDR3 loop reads CASRQGLDEKLFF. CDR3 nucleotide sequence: TGTGCCAGCAGACAGGGTTTGGATGAAAAACTGTTTTTT.

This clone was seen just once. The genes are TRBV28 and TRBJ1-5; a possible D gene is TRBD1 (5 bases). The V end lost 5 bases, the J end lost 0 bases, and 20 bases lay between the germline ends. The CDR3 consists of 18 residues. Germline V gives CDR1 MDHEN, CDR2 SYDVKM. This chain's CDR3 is CASSPPQGFRYSNQPQHF. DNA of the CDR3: TGTGCCAGCAGTCCACCCCAGGGTTTTAGGTATAGCAATCAGCCCCAGCATTTT.

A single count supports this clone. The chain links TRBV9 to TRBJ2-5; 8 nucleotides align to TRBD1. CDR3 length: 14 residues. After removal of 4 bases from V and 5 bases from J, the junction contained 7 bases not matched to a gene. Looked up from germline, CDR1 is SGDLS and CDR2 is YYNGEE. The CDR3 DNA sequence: TGTGCCAGCAGCCGCACAGGGGGATGGGAGACCCAGTACTTC. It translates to CASSRTGGWETQYF.

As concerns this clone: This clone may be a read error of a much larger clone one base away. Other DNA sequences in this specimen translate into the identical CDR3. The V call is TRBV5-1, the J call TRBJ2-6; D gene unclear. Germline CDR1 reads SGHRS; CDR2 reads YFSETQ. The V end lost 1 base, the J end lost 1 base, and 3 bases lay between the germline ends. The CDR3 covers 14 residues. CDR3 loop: CASSLRSGANVLTF. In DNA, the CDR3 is TGCGCCAGCAGCTTGAGGTCTGGGGCCAACGTCCTGACTTTC.

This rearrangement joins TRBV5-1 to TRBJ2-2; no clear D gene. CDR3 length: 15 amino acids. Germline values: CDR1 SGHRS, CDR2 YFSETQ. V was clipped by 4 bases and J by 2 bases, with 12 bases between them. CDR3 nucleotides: TGCGCCAGCAGCCATGAATGGGCTAACACCGGGGAGCTGTTTTTT. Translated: CASSHEWANTGELFF.